These 12 T cell receptor beta chains came from one sample sequenced in a study of shared clonotypes between healthy human individuals. Naive-designated CD8 cells lacked CD45RO, were positively enriched for CCR7, and omitted terminally differentiated effector memory CD45RA+ cells. TCRdb's copy holds only in-frame clones and misses some; the assay was immunoSEQ multiplex PCR. The profile covers hundreds of thousands of clones, with 95% to 98% appearing a single time and approximately 0.3% taken by the ten largest. The specimen sequenced was naive CD8+ T cells sorted from blood. Source of these receptors: a man younger than 40 in good health.

The chain joins TRBV4-3 to TRBJ1-4, with D maybe TRBD1 (6 bases). CDR3 length: 17 residues. Trimming removed 0 bases from V and 8 bases from J, with 19 bases in between. The germline gives CDR1 LGHNA, CDR2 YSLEER. CDR3 in DNA: TGCGCCAGCAGCCAAGAAGGCTGGGGGCAGGGAGGGGAAAAACTGTTTTTT. Protein product: CASSQEGWGQGGEKLFF.

The chain has TRBV7-9 and TRBJ2-5, with TRBD1 matching 7 bases. Germline trimming cut 4 bases from V and 1 base from J; bases unmatched to any gene: 0. CDR1 is SEHNR and CDR2 is FQNEAQ in the germline V gene (reference sequence). The CDR3 totals 13 residues. The CDR3 region has the DNA TGTGCCAGCAGCTACAGGGGCCAAGAGACCCAGTACTTC. The encoded protein is CASSYRGQETQYF.

This chain uses TRBV27 with TRBJ2-3, with D possibly being TRBD2 (6 bases). The CDR3 length is 12 residues. Trimming took off 6 bases at V and 6 bases at J, with 10 bases between the two ends. CDR1 MNHEY and CDR2 SMNVEV come from the germline V gene (reference sequence). DNA for the CDR3: TGTGCCAGCAGGAAAGGAGGGGATACGCAGTATTTT. Residues: CASRKGGDTQYF.

The chain links TRBV4-1 to TRBJ2-1, with D possibly being TRBD1 (5 bases). CDR3 size: 14 residues. V gave up 4 bases and J gave up 4 bases, with 11 bases separating them. CDR1 is MGHRA and CDR2 is YSYEKL in the germline V gene. DNA for the CDR3: TGCGCCAGCAGCCGATTTCGACAGTACAATGAGCAGTTCTTC. Translated, it gives CASSRFRQYNEQFF.

This clone was found once. V usage is TRBV6-5 and J usage is TRBJ2-2; D not certain. Trimming pared 0 bases from V and 3 bases from J, leaving 8 bases between. Germline V CDR1 and CDR2: MNHEY, SVGAGI. The CDR3 length is 15 residues. The CDR3 loop is CASSYSGWDTGELFF. The CDR3 region has the DNA TGTGCCAGCAGTTACTCCGGGTGGGACACCGGGGAGCTGTTTTTT.

The sample holds one count of this clone. The J gene is TRBJ2-7, the V gene TRBV7-8, with D perhaps TRBD2 (5 bases). CDR3 length: 14 residues. The germline V and J ends were trimmed by 5 bases and 1 base, with 12 bases remaining between them. Germline V gene data show CDR1 as SGHVS and CDR2 as FQNEAQ. The CDR3: CASSQGTRSYEQYF. The DNA of the CDR3 is TGTGCCAGCAGCCAAGGAACTAGGTCCTACGAGCAGTACTTC.

This clone has only one observation. V is TRBV6-5 and J is TRBJ2-7; TRBD2 agrees at 15 bases. The CDR3 runs 15 residues. V shed 5 bases and J 5 bases; nucleotides not matched to a gene: 4. Germline CDR1 MNHEY, CDR2 SVGAGI. This chain's CDR3 is CASSTGTSGRHEQYF. CDR3 sequence (DNA): TGTGCCAGCAGTACCGGGACTAGCGGGAGGCACGAGCAGTACTTC.

This chain uses TRBV27 with TRBJ2-1; D uncertain. The germline V gene has CDR1 MNHEY and CDR2 SMNVEV (reference sequence). The ends were cut back, 2 bases at V and 4 bases at J, with 12 bases in the middle. The CDR3 extends over 15 amino acids. This CDR3 is CASSLGPPGYNEQFF. CDR3 sequence (DNA): TGTGCCAGCAGTTTAGGCCCCCCAGGATACAATGAGCAGTTCTTC.

The chain couples TRBV2 to TRBJ2-7; no reliable D call. Trimming stripped 3 bases from V and 0 bases from J, with 9 bases between. CDR1 SNHLY and CDR2 FYNNEI come from the germline V gene. The CDR3 totals 14 residues. For the CDR3, the DNA is TGTGCCAGCAGTGAGGCAAACAGCTCCTACGAGCAGTACTTC. Amino acid sequence: CASSEANSSYEQYF. The whole variable domain, remainder taken from reference TRBV2 and TRBJ2-7, is EPEVTQTPSHQVTQMGQEVILRCVPISNHLYFYWYRQILGQKVEFLVSFYNNEISEKSEIFDDQFSVERPDGSNFTLKIRSTKLEDSAMYFCASSEANSSYEQYFGPGTRLTVT.

This chain links TRBV11-2 with TRBJ2-5; 9 bases match TRBD2. This CDR3 has 17 amino acids. The trim removed 1 base at V and 3 bases at J, leaving 9 bases unmatched. CDR1 SGHAT and CDR2 FQNNGV come from the germline V gene. As DNA, the CDR3 is TGTGCCAGCAGCTTAGGGGTTAGCGGGGGAATTAAAGAGACCCAGTACTTC. Its protein is CASSLGVSGGIKETQYF.

With respect to this clone: The sample contains more than one DNA sequence encoding this CDR3. V and J are TRBV7-6 and TRBJ2-7, with 11 nucleotides matching TRBD2. V lost 5 bases, J lost 1 base, and 4 bases stayed unmatched. CDR1 and CDR2 (germline): SGHVS, FNYEAQ. CDR3 length: 15 residues. CDR3 DNA sequence: TGTGCCAGCAGCCCAGGGACTAGCGGATCCTACGAGCAGTACTTC. Translation: CASSPGTSGSYEQYF.

The rearrangement links TRBV4-1 to TRBJ2-3; D is ambiguous. Deletions cut 4 bases from V and 4 bases from J, with 9 bases between. CDR1 and CDR2 from the germline V gene are MGHRA and YSYEKL. The CDR3 totals 13 residues. This CDR3 is CASSLRRADTQYF. The CDR3 region has the DNA TGCGCCAGCAGCCTCAGACGGGCAGATACGCAGTATTTT.